What follows is one T cell receptor (beta chain) and its context. The junction had 15 bases not matched to a gene; V was cut back by 4 bases and J by 3 bases. This CDR3 has 17 amino acids. Per the germline V gene, CDR1 is SGHRS and CDR2 is YFSETQ. The sample originates from a study of blood T cell repertoires in COVID-19. As processed by the authors: Researchers report that nucleated cell counts were estimated from reference gene primer amplification. The repertoire was sequenced with immunoSEQ multiplex PCR; TCRdb's copy has only in-frame clones and lacks some. Clonal size and the V and J genes are those of that table, whereas D and trimming came from the DNA. The data hold around 15,000 clones, with approximately 88% observed a single time.

The receptor was derived from a man aged 55-75 years with acute or convalescent COVID-19. The source material was peripheral blood. J is TRBJ2-7 and V is TRBV5-1; 8 positions agree with TRBD2. The CDR3 region has the DNA TGCGCCAGCAGCCCACAGGGAGCGGGAGCACTATACTACGAGCAGTACTTC. This gives the protein CASSPQGAGALYYEQYF.